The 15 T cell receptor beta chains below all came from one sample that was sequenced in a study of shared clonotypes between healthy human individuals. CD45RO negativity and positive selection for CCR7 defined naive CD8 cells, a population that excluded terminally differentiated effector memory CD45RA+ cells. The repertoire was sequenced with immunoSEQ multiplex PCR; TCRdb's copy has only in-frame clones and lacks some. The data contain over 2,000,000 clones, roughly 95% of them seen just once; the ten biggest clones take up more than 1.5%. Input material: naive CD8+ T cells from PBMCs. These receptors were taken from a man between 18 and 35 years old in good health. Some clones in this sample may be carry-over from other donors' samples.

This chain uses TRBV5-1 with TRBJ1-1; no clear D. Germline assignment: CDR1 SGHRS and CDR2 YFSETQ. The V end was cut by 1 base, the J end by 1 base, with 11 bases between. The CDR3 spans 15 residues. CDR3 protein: CASSLFPDANTEAFF. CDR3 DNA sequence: TGCGCCAGCAGCTTGTTCCCGGACGCGAACACTGAAGCTTTCTTT.

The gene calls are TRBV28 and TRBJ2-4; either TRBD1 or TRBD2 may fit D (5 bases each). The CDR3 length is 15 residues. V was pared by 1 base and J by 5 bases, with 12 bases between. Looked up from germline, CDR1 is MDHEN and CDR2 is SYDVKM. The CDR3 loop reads CASSLFGGRENIQYF. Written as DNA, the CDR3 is TGTGCCAGCAGTTTATTTGGGGGACGAGAAAACATTCAGTACTTC.

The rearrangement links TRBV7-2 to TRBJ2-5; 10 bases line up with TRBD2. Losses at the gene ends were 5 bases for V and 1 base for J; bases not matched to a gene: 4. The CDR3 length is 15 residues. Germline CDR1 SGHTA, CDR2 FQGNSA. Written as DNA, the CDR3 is TGTGCCAGCAGCCCATTAGCGGGAGGCCAAGAGACCCAGTACTTC. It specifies CASSPLAGGQETQYF.

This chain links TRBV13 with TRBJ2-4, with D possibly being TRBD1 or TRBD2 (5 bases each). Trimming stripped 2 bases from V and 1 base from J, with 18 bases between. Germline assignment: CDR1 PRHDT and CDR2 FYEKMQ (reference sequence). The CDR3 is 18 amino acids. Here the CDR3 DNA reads TGTGCCAGCAGCTTATCAGGTGGGGGTACCAGTGCCAAAAACATTCAGTACTTC. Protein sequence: CASSLSGGGTSAKNIQYF.

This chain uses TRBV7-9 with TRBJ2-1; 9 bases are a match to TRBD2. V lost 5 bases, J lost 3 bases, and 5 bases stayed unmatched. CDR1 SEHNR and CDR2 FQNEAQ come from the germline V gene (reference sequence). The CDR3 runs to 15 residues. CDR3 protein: CASSNSSGNYNEQFF. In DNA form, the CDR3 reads TGTGCCAGCAGCAACTCTAGCGGGAACTACAATGAGCAGTTCTTC. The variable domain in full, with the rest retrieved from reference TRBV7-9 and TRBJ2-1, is DTGVSQNPRHKITKRGQNVTFRCDPISEHNRLYWYRQTLGQGPEFLTYFQNEAQLEKSRLLSDRFSAERPKGSFSTLEIQRTEQGDSAMYLCASSNSSGNYNEQFFGPGTRLTVL.

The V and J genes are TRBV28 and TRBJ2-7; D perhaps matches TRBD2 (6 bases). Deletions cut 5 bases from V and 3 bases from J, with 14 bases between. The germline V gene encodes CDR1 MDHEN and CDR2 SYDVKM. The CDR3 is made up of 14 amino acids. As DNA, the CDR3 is TGTGCCAGCAGTACCCGATCCGGGAGCTACGAGCAGTACTTC. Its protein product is CASSTRSGSYEQYF.

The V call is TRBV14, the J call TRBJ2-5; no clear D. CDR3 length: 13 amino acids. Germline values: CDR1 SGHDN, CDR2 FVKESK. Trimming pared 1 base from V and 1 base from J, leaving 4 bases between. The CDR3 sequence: CASSQVSQETQYF. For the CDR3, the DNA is TGTGCCAGCAGCCAAGTTAGCCAAGAGACCCAGTACTTC.

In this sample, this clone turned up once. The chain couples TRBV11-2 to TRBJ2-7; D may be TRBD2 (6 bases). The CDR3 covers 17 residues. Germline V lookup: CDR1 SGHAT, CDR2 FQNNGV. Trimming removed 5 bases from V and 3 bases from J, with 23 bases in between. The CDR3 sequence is CASSPHPPGGGLYEQYF. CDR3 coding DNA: TGTGCCAGCAGCCCACACCCCCCTGGGGGAGGCCTCTACGAGCAGTACTTC.

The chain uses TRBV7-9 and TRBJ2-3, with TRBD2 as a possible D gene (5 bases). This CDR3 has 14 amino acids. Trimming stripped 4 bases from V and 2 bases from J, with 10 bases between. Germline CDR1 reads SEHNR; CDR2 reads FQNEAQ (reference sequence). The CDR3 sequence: CASSSGGYTDTQYF. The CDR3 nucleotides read TGTGCCAGCAGCTCTGGAGGATACACAGATACGCAGTATTTT.

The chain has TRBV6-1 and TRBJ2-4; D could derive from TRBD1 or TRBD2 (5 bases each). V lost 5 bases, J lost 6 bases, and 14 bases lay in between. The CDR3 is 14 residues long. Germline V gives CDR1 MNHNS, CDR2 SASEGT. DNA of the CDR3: TGTGCCAGCAGTCTAGGGACCTATGGAAACATTCAGTACTTC. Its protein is CASSLGTYGNIQYF.

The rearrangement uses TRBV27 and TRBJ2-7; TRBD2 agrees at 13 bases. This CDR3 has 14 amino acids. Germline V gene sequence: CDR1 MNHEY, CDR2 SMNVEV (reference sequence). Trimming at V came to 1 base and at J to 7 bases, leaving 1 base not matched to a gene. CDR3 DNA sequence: TGTGCCAGCAGTTTATGGACTAGCGGGAGAGAGCAGTACTTC. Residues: CASSLWTSGREQYF.

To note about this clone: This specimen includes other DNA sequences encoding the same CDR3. The DNA for the CDR3 is TGTGCCAGCAGTCCCCTAGGCTACGAGCAGTACTTC. This sequence encodes CASSPLGYEQYF. The genes are TRBV27 and TRBJ2-7; D ambiguous. Germline V lookup: CDR1 MNHEY, CDR2 SMNVEV (reference sequence). CDR3 length: 12 residues. The germline V and J ends were trimmed by 5 bases and 3 bases, with 8 bases remaining between them.

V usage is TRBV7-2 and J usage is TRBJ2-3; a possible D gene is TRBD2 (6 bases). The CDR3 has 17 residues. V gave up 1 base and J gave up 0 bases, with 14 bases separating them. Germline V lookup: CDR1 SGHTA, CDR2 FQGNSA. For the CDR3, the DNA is TGTGCCAGCAGCTTAGGTCGGGCGGGGACGAGCACAGATACGCAGTATTTT. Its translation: CASSLGRAGTSTDTQYF.

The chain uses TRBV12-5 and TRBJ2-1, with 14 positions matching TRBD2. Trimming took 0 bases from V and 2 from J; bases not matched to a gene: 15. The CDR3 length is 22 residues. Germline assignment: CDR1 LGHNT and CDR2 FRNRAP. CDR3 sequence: CASGLVLGAGTSGSGPYNEQFF. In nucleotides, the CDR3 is TGTGCTAGTGGTTTGGTACTAGGGGCCGGGACTAGCGGGAGTGGACCCTACAATGAGCAGTTCTTC.

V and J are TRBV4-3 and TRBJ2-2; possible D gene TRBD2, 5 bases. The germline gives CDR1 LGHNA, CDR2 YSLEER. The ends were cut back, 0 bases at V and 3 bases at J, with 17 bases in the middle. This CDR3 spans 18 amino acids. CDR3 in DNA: TGCGCCAGCAGCCAAGAGAATTTCGGAGCGGAGGACACCGGGGAGCTGTTTTTT. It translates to CASSQENFGAEDTGELFF.